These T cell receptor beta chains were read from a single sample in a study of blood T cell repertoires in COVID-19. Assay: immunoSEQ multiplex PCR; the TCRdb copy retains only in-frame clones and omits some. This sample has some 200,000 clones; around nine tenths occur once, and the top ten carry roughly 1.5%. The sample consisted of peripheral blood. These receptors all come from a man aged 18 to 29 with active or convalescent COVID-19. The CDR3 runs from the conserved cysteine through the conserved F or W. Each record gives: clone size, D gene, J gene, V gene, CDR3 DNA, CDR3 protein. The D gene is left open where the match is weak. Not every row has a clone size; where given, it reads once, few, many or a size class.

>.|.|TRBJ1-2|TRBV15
TGTGCCACCAGCAGACCTAGGACAGACAACTATGGCTACACCTTC
CATSRPRTDNYGYTF
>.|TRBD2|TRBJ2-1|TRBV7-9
TGTGCCAGCAGCTCCCAAGGACTAGCCAATGAGCAGTTCTTC
CASSSQGLANEQFF
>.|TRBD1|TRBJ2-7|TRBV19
TGTGCCAGTAGTATAGACGGACAGGGTTTCAACGAGCAGTACTTC
CASSIDGQGFNEQYF
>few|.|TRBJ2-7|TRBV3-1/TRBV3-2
TGTGCCAGCAGCCAAGTAGCAGGGGGGTACGAGCAGTACTTC
CASSQVAGGYEQYF
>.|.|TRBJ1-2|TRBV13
TGTGCCAGCAGCTTACAGGGGAGCAACTATGGCTACACCTTC
CASSLQGSNYGYTF
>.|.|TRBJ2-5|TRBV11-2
TGTGCCAGCAGCTTACTCACTAGCAGCTACCAAGAGACCCAGTACTTC
CASSLLTSSYQETQYF
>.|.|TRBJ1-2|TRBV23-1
TGCGCCAGCAGTCAACTCAGAGGACAGTGGCCCTATGGCTACACCTTC
CASSQLRGQWPYGYTF
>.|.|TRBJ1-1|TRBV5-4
TGTGCCAGCAGCTTAGGGCGGGGGAGGAACACTGAAGCTTTCTTT
CASSLGRGRNTEAFF
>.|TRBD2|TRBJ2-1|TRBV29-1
TGCAGCGTTCTAGGGACTAGCGGGAGCTCCTACAATGAGCAGTTCTTC
CSVLGTSGSSYNEQFF
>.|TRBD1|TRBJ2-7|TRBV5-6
TGTGCCAGCAGCTCCACAGGGGTTCACGAGCAGTACTTC
CASSSTGVHEQYF
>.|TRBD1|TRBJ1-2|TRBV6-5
TGTGCCAGCTCCAGGACAGGAGTTAACTATGGCTACACCTTC
CASSRTGVNYGYTF
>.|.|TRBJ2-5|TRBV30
TGTGCCAGTAACAGGGACCACCAAGAGACCCAGTACTTC
CASNRDHQETQYF
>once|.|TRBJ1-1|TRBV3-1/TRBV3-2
TGTGCCAGCAGCCAACAGCAGCGGACTGAAGCTTTCTTT
CASSQQQRTEAFF
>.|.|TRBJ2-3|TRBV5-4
TGTGCCAGCAGCTTGCTAGCGAGCACAGATACGCAGTATTTT
CASSLLASTDTQYF
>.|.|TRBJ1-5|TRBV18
TGTGCCAGCTCACCACGTGGCAGTGATCAGCCCCAGCATTTT
CASSPRGSDQPQHF
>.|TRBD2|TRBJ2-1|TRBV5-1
TGCGCCAGCAGGGCCCTATTCACCCGGACTAGCGGGAGGGCCAGTTCGAATGAGCAGTTCTTC
CASRALFTRTSGRASSNEQFF
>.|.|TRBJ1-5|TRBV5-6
TGTGCCAGCAGCTTGTTAGGACCCCGAGGGAGCAATCAGCCCCAGCATTTT
CASSLLGPRGSNQPQHF
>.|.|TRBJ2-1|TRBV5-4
TGTGCCAGCAGCTTGGACACCGAATCTGAGCAGTTCTTC
CASSLDTESEQFF
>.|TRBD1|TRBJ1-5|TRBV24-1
TGTGCCACCAGTGGTAGACAGGGGCAGCCCCAGCATTTT
CATSGRQGQPQHF
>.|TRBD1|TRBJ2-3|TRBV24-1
TGTGCCACCAGAGAATCGGGACAGGGAGTCTCGTATTTT
CATRESGQGVSYF
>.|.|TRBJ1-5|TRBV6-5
TGTGCCAGCAGTTACTCGTGGGGAGATAGCAATCAGCCCCAGCATTTT
CASSYSWGDSNQPQHF
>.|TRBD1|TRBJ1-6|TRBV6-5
TGTGCCAGCAGGAAAGACAGGGGGGAGAATTCACCCCTCCACTTT
CASRKDRGENSPLHF
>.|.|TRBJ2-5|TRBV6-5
TGTGCCAGCAAGTCAGGGGCGCGAGAGACCCAGTACTTC
CASKSGARETQYF
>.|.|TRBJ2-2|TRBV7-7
TGTGCTAGCAGCTTCGTAGAGGCGAGCACCGGGGAGCTGTTTTTT
CASSFVEASTGELFF
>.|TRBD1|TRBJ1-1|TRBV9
TGTGCCAGCAGCGTAATGAGTGGGACAGGGTACACTGAAGCTTTCTTT
CASSVMSGTGYTEAFF
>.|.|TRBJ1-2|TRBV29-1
TGCAGCGGGGAAACAGGGTCTTATGGCTACACCTTC
CSGETGSYGYTF
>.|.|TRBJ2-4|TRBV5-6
TGTGCCAGCAGCTTGTTCGGCCAGGAAAACATTCAGTACTTC
CASSLFGQENIQYF
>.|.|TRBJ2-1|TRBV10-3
TGTGCCATCAGTGAGTCCCTCGGGGGAAGTAGGGGGGGAACCTACAATGAGCAGTTCTTC
CAISESLGGSRGGTYNEQFF
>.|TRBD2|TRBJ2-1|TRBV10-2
TGCGCCAGCAGTCTCGCCGGGACTAGCTCCTACAATGAGCAGTTCTTC
CASSLAGTSSYNEQFF
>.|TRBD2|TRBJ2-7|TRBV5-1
TGCGCCAGCAGCTCGGGACTAGCGGGACCTAGCGCATACGAGCAGTACTTC
CASSSGLAGPSAYEQYF
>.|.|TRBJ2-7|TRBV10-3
TGTGCCATCAAGGCGGCCCTCTCCTACGAGCAGTACTTC
CAIKAALSYEQYF
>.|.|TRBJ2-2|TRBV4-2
TGTGCCAGCAGCCAAGATTCGGTCGGAGCTACGAACACCGGGGAGCTGTTTTTT
CASSQDSVGATNTGELFF
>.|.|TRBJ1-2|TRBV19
TGTGCCAGTAGTATGGGCTCATATTTAGGCTACACCTTC
CASSMGSYLGYTF
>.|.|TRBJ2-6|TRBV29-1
TGCAGCGTTGAAGATGGGACTGCTGGGGCCAACGTCCTGACTTTC
CSVEDGTAGANVLTF
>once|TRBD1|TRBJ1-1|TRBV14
TGTGCCAGCAGCCAAGTGGGATGGACAGGGGCTATGAACACTGAAGCTTTCTTT
CASSQVGWTGAMNTEAFF
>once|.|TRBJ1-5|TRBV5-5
TGTGCCAGCAGCTCCTCCGAGAATCAGCCCCAGCATTTT
CASSSSENQPQHF
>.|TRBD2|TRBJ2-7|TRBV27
TGTGCCAGCAGGGACGGGGGGAATGGCTACGAGCAGTACTTC
CASRDGGNGYEQYF
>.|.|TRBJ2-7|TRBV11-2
TGTGCCAGCAGCTTAGCGGGTTTAGGTGGTTACGAGCAGTACTTC
CASSLAGLGGYEQYF
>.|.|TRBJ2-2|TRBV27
TGTGCCACCCTATTCGTCGGGGAGCTGTTTTTT
CATLFVGELFF
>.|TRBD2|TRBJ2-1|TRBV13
TGTGCCAGCAGCTCTATAGCGGGAGGTTCCTACAATGAGCAGTTCTTC
CASSSIAGGSYNEQFF
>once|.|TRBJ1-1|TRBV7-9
TGTGCCAGCAGCTCCTCGACAGGAGTGAACACTGAAGCTTTCTTT
CASSSSTGVNTEAFF
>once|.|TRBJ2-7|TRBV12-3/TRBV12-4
TGTGCCAGCAGCATGCGGGATGGCGAGCAGTACTTC
CASSMRDGEQYF
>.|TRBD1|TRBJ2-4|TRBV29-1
TGCAGCGTTGAAGGGGGACAGGGGAGGTATGGCATTCAGTACTTC
CSVEGGQGRYGIQYF
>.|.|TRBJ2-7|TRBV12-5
TGTGCTAGTGGTTGGGGGAAGGGGGGAGCGGGAAGTGACGAGCAGTACTTC
CASGWGKGGAGSDEQYF
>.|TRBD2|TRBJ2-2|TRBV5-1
TGCGCCAGCAGCTTGGGTTATAGCGGGAGGGCCAAGGAGGACACCGGGGAGCTGTTTTTT
CASSLGYSGRAKEDTGELFF
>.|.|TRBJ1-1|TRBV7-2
TGTGCCAGCAGCTTAGTTCGGGGATGGGACACTGAAGCTTTCTTT
CASSLVRGWDTEAFF
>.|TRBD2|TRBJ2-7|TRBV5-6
TGTGCCAGCAGTCCTAAGGGACTAGCGGCCTCCTACGAGCAGTACTTC
CASSPKGLAASYEQYF
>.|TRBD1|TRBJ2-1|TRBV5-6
TGTGCCAGCAGTGATGGGCTACAGGGGGCGTTCAATGAGCAGTTCTTC
CASSDGLQGAFNEQFF
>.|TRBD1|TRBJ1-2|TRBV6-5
TGTGCCAGCAGACAGGGGCCCGAAGAATATGGCTACACCTTC
CASRQGPEEYGYTF
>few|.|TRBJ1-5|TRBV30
TGTGCCTGGAGTACCGGTAACAATCAGCCCCAGCATTTT
CAWSTGNNQPQHF
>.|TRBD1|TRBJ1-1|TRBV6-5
TGTGCCAGCAGTTTCGGACAGGGGGGGGTCACTGAAGCTTTCTTT
CASSFGQGGVTEAFF
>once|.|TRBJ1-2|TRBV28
TGTGCCAGCAGTCCGTCGAACTATGGCTACACCTTC
CASSPSNYGYTF
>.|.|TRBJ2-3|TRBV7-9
TGTGCCAGCAGCTTAGATGGTGGCACCCGCACAGATACGCAGTATTTT
CASSLDGGTRTDTQYF
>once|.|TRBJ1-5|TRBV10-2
TGCGCCAGCAGTGACACCTTAACAGGGATCCCCCGCGGCAATCAGCCCCAGCATTTT
CASSDTLTGIPRGNQPQHF
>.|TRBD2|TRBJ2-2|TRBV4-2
TGTGCCAGCAGCCCTACCGGGACTAGCGGGAGTGCCGGGGAGCTGTTTTTT
CASSPTGTSGSAGELFF
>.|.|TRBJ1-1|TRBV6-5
TGTGCCAGCAGTCGCCAGTGGAACACTGAAGCTTTCTTT
CASSRQWNTEAFF
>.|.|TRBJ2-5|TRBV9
TGTGCCAGCAGCGTAGGAAACAGCCTTCAAGAGACCCAGTACTTC
CASSVGNSLQETQYF
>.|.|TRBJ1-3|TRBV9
TGTGCCAGCAGCGTAGGCAGGATAGACTCTGGAAACACCATATATTTT
CASSVGRIDSGNTIYF
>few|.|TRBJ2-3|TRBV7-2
TGTGCCAGCAGCTTAGACCGACCCCTAGCTGGAGATACGCAGTATTTT
CASSLDRPLAGDTQYF
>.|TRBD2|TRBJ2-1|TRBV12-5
TGTGCTAGTGGTTCAGTGGCTAGCGGGTACAATGAGCAGTTCTTC
CASGSVASGYNEQFF